This T cell receptor beta chain emerged from a study of beta chain features in type 1 diabetes. Expressed TCRB transcripts were sequenced, since all the RNA that had been isolated was reverse transcribed. Using immunoSEQ multiplex PCR, the repertoire was profiled, and TCRdb retains in-frame clones only, with some absent. The sample holds 220,000 or so clones, 68% seen once. There are 13 residues in the CDR3. The germline V gene encodes CDR1 SGHAT and CDR2 FQNNGV. With 8 bases removed from V and 1 base from J, the gap between germline ends came to 10 bases. This TCR was recovered from a man aged 25-45 years in good health. The material sequenced was naive CD4+ T cells from blood. The V and J genes are TRBV11-2 and TRBJ2-3; no reliable D call. CDR3 region: CASVRSGTDTQYF. In DNA form, the CDR3 reads TGTGCCAGCGTCCGCAGCGGCACAGATACGCAGTATTTT. The variable domain in full, with the rest retrieved from reference TRBV11-2 and TRBJ2-3, is EAGVAQSPRYKIIEKRQSVAFWCNPISGHATLYWYQQILGQGPKLLIQFQNNGVVDDSQLPKDRFSAERLKGVDSTLKIQPAKLEDSAVYLCASVRSGTDTQYFGPGTRLTVL.